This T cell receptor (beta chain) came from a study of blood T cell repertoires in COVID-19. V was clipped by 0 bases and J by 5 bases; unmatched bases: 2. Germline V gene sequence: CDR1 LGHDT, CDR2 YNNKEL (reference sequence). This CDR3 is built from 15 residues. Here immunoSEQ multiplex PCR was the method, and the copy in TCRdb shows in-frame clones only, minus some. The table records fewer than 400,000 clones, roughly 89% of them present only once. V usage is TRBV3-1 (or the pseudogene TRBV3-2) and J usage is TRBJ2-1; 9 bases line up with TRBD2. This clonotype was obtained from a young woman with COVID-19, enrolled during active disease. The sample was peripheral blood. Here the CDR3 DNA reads TGTGCCAGCAGCCAAGATAGCGGGAGAGACAATGAGCAGTTCTTC. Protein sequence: CASSQDSGRDNEQFF.